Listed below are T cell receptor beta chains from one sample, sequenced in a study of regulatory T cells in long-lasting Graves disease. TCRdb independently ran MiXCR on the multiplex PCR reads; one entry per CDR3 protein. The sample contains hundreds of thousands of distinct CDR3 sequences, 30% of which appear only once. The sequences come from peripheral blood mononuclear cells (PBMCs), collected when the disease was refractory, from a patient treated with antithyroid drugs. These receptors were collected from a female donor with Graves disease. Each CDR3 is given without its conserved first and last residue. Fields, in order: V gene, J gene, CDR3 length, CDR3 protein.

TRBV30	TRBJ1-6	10	AWGQANSPLH
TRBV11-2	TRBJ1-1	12	ASSAAAFGTEAF
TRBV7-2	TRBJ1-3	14	ASSLERPVVGNTIY
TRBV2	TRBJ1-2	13	ASSPTGPPNYGYT
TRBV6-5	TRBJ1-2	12	ASSYPDRGGGYT
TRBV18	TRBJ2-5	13	AGSPPRLGAETQY
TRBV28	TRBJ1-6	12	ASGDSHNNSPLH
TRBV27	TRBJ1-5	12	ASRPGQENQPQH
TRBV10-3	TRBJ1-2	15	AISESTEKVRGYGYT
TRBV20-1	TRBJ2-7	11	SAGQGLPYEQY
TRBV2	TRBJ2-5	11	ASSEEKWETQY
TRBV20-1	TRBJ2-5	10	SACPDAQTQY
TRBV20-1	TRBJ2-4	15	SASRISGRAPKNTQY
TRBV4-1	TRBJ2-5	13	ASSQAMEGGETQY
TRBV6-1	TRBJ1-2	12	ASSRLQGGYGYT
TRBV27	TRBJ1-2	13	ASSKRQGHGYGYT
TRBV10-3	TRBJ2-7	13	AIGEPGLAGDEQY
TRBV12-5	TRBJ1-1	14	ASGLVQAGGNTEAF
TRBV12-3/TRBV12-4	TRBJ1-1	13	ASRPWGGMNTEAF
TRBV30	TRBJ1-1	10	ACQGARTEAF
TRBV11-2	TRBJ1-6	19	ASSLELRGREGPLGNSPLH
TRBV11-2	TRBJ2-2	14	ASSLGDWVNTGELF
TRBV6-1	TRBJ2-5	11	ASIGAYQETQY
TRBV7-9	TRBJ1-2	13	ASRRDPGPLYGYT
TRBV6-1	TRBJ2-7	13	ASFHGQVGSYEQY
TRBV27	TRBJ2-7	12	ASSTTLGAYEQY
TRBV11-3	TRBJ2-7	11	ASSLNLGGEQY
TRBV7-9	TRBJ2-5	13	ASSLDRGQGETQY
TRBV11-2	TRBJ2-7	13	ASSFRQGSSYEQY
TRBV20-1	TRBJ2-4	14	SARTPKALAKNIQY
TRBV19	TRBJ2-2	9	ASWWTGELF
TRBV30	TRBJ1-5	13	AWKRQGYSNQPQH
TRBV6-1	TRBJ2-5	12	ASSPGTAVETQY
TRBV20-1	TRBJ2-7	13	SARERGTGSDEQY
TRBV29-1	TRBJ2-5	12	SVALLTSQETQY
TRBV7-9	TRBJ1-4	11	ASSSTGLEKLF
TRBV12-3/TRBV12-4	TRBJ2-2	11	ASSPSYSGELF
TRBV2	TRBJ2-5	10	ASLSGGETQY
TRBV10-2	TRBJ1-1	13	ASRPGQGRYTEAF
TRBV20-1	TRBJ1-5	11	SASSGGLQPQH
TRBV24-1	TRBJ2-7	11	ATGERSSYEQY
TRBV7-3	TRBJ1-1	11	ASSLTGVTEAF
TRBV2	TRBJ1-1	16	ASSEVDRVLPVWTEAF
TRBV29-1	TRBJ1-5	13	SVEEGGKVHQPQH
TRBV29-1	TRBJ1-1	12	SVAGGSLNTEAF